This TCR beta chain originates from a study of persistence of HIV-infected CD4 T cells. Overall study context: CD4+ T cells responding to CMV or HIV-1 Gag were isolated.

The stimulus was an HIV-1 Gag 15-mer peptide pool, about 1 ug/peptide/mL. CD40L-negative CD69-negative CD45RO-high memory CD4+ T cells were sorted as populations depleted of antigen-responding cells. CD4+ T cell counts exceeded 400 cells/uL; CMV serology was positive. This clone appeared a single time. What it binds is unknown. The immunoSEQ assay was version 4, run in survey mode. Sequencing used immunoSEQ multiplex PCR; TCRdb keeps in-frame clones, though not all of them. This table holds tens of thousands of clones, less than 85% found once. Study results and caveats: Degenerate expanded CDR3beta sequences were enriched among CMV- and Gag-responding cells.

The material sequenced was CD4+ T cells sorted from PBMCs after approximately 19-hour stimulation, taken from a patient who received antiretroviral therapy. The clonotype comes from an adult man with HIV who was CMV-seropositive.

In DNA form, the CDR3 reads TGTGCCAGCAATCCGGACAGGGCCTATGGCTACACCTTC. It specifies CASNPDRAYGYTF. The rearrangement uses TRBV6-5 and TRBJ1-2, with TRBD1 matching 8 bases. Germline V gene sequence: CDR1 MNHEY, CDR2 SVGAGI. The CDR3 sequence is 13 residues long. The trim removed 7 bases at V and 4 bases at J, leaving 5 bases unmatched.